Listed below are T cell receptor beta chains from one sample, sequenced in a study of shared T cell receptors in the human thymus. Measured with immunoSEQ multiplex PCR; TCRdb has only the in-frame clones, and not every one. The data contain about 610,000 clones, over 75% of them seen just once; the ten biggest clones take up 0.0085% to 0.012%. This sample was shared with a second study, whose subject was human thymus T cells.

Material for sequencing was thymocytes. The receptor set was obtained from a boy under two years old with a congenital heart defect. The CDR3 runs from the conserved cysteine through the conserved F or W. D genes are given only for firm matches. Size is stated for part of the rows, as once, few or many counts, or as a class when the clone is expanded.

.	16	TRBV19	TRBJ2-1	.	CASSIVYGSPYNEQFF	TGTGCCAGTAGTATAGTCTACGGGAGTCCCTACAATGAGCAGTTCTTC
.	18	TRBV28	TRBJ2-4	TRBD2	CASSSREVLAETKNIQYF	TGTGCCAGCAGTTCGAGGGAGGTACTAGCGGAAACCAAAAACATTCAGTACTTC
.	12	TRBV7-2	TRBJ2-3	.	CASSPPADTQYF	TGTGCCAGCAGCCCCCCCGCAGATACGCAGTATTTT
few	16	TRBV6-6	TRBJ1-2	.	CASTLPPATGGYGYTF	TGTGCCAGCACCCTCCCTCCCGCGACAGGCGGCTATGGCTACACCTTC
.	18	TRBV27	TRBJ1-5	.	CASSSTRSGVPSNQPQHF	TGTGCCAGCAGTTCTACAAGATCGGGTGTGCCAAGCAATCAGCCCCAGCATTTT
.	13	TRBV5-1	TRBJ2-3	.	CASSFTGSDTQYF	TGCGCCAGCAGCTTCACAGGGAGCGATACGCAGTATTTT
.	12	TRBV6-1	TRBJ1-5	.	CASRTGNQPQHF	TGTGCCAGCAGGACAGGCAATCAGCCCCAGCATTTT
.	16	TRBV4-1	TRBJ2-7	TRBD2	CASSQEVLAGRYEQYF	TGCGCCAGCAGCCAAGAGGTTCTAGCGGGACGGTACGAGCAGTACTTC
.	15	TRBV28	TRBJ2-7	.	CASGCNRKSSYEQYF	TGTGCCAGCGGGTGCAACAGGAAGAGCTCCTACGAGCAGTACTTC
.	18	TRBV4-1	TRBJ1-3	.	CASSQVLQDLLSGNTIYF	TGCGCCAGCAGCCAAGTATTACAGGATCTCCTCTCTGGAAACACCATATATTTT
once	17	TRBV11-2	TRBJ2-2	TRBD2	CASSLGRGASNTGELFF	TGTGCCAGCAGCTTAGGGCGGGGGGCCTCGAACACCGGGGAGCTGTTTTTT